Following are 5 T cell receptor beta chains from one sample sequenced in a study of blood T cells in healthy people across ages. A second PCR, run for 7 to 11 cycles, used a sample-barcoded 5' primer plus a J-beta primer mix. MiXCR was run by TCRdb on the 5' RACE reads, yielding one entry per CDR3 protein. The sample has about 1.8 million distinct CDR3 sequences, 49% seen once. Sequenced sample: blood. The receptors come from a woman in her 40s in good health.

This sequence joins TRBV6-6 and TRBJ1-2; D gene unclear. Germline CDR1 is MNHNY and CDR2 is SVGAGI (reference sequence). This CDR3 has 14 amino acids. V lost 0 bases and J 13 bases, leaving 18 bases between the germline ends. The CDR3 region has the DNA TGTGCCAGCAGTTACTCGGACGGACCCGCCCCTATCACCTTC. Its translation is CASSYSDGPAPITF.

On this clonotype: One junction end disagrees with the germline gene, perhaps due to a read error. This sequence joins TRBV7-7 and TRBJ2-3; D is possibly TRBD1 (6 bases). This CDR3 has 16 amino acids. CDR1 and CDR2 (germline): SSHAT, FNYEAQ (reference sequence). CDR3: CASSTRDTGRTDTQYF. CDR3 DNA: TGTGCTAGCAGCACCAGGGACACCGGTAGAACAGATACGCAGTATTTT.

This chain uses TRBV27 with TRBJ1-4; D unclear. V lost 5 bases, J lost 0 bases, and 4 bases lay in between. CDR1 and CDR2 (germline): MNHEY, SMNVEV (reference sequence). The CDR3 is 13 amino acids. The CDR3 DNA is TGTGCCAGCAGTAACGCAACTAATGAAAAACTGTTTTTT. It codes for CASSNATNEKLFF.

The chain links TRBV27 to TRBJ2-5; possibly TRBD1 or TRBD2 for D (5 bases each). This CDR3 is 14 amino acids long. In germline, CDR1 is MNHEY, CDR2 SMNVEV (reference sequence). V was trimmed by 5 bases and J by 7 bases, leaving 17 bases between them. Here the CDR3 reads CASSRQRVSGTQYF. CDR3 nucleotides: TGTGCCAGCAGTAGACAGAGGGTATCTGGGACCCAGTACTTC.

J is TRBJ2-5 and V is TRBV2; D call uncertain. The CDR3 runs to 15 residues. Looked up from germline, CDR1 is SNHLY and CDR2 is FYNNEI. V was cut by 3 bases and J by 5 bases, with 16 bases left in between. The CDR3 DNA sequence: TGTGCCAGCAGTGAGTCCGACACGGTGAGGGAGACCCAGTACTTC. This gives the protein CASSESDTVRETQYF.